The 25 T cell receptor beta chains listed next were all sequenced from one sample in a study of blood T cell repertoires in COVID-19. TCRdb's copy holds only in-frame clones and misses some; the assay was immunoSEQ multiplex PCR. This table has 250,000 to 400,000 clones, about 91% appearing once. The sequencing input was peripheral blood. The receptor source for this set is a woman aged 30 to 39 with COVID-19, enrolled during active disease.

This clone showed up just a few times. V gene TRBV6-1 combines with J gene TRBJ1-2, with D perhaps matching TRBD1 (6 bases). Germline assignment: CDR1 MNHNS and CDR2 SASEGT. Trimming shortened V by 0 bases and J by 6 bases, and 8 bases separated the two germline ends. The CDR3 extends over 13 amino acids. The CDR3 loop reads CASSEAPGDGYTF. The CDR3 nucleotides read TGTGCCAGCAGTGAAGCGCCAGGGGATGGCTACACCTTC.

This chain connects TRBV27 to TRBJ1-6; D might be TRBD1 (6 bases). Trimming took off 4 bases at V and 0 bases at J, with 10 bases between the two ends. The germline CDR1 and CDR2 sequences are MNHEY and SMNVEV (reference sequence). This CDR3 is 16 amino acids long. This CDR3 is CASSSQGSSYNSPLHF. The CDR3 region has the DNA TGTGCCAGCAGTTCCCAGGGGAGCTCCTATAATTCACCCCTCCACTTT.

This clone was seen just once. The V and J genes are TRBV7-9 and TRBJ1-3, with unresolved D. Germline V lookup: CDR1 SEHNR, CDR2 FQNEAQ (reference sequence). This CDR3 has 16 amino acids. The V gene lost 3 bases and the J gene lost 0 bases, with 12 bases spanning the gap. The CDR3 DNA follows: TGTGCCAGCAGCTTTACTAGGAGTAGCTCTGGAAACACCATATATTTT. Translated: CASSFTRSSSGNTIYF. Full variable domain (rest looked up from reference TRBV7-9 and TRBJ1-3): DTGVSQNPRHKITKRGQNVTFRCDPISEHNRLYWYRQTLGQGPEFLTYFQNEAQLEKSRLLSDRFSAERPKGSFSTLEIQRTEQGDSAMYLCASSFTRSSSGNTIYFGEGSWLTVV.

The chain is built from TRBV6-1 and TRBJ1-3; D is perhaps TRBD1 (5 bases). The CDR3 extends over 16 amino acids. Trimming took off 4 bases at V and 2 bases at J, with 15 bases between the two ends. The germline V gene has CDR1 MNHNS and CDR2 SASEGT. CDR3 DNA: TGTGCCAGCAGTGCGCCGGTCAGGGCGGCTGGAAACACCATATATTTT. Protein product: CASSAPVRAAGNTIYF.

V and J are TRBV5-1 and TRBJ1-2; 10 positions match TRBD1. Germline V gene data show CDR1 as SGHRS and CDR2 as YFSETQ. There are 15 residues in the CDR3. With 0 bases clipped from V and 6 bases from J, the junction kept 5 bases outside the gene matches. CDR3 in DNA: TGCGCCAGCAGCTTGGAGGGACAGGGGATCGATGGCTACACCTTC. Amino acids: CASSLEGQGIDGYTF.

The CDR3 loop reads CASSVAGGGPTDTQYF. Written as DNA, the CDR3 is TGTGCCAGCAGCGTAGCCGGCGGGGGGCCCACAGATACGCAGTATTTT. The chain links TRBV9 to TRBJ2-3; 8 bases are shared with TRBD2. The CDR3 spans 16 residues. Germline CDR1 reads SGDLS; CDR2 reads YYNGEE. Trimming at V came to 0 bases and at J to 2 bases, leaving 5 bases not matched to a gene.

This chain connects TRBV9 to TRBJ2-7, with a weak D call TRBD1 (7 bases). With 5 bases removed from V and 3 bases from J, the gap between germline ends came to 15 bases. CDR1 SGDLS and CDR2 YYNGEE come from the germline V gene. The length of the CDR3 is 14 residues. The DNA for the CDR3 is TGTGCCAGCAGAGCAGGGGGAGGTAACTACGAGCAGTACGTC. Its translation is CASRAGGGNYEQYV.

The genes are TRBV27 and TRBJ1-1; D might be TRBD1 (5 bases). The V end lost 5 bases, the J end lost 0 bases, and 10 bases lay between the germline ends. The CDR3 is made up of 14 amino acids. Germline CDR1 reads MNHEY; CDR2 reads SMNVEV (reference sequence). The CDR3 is CASSQRGMNTEAFF. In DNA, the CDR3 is TGTGCCAGCAGTCAAAGGGGTATGAACACTGAAGCTTTCTTT.

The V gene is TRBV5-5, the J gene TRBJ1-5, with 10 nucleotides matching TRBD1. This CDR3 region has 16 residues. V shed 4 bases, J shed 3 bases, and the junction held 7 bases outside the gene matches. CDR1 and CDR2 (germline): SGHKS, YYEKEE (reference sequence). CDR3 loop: CASSRGQGVVNQPQHF. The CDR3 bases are TGTGCCAGCAGCCGCGGACAGGGGGTAGTCAATCAGCCCCAGCATTTT.

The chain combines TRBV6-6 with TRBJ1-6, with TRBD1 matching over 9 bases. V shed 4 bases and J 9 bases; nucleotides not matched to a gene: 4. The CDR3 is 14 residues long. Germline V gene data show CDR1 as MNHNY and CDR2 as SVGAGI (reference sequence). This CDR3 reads CASSWDRAGSPLHF. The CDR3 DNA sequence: TGTGCCAGCAGTTGGGACAGGGCAGGTTCACCCCTCCACTTT.

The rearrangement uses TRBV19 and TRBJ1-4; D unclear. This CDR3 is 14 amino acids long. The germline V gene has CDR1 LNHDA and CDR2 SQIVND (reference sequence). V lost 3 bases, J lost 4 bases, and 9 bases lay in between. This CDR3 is CASSIASVNEKLFF. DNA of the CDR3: TGTGCCAGTAGTATCGCCAGCGTTAATGAAAAACTGTTTTTT.

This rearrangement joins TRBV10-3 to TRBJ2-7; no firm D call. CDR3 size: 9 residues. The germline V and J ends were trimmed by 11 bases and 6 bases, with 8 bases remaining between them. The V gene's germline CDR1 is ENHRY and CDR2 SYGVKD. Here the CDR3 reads CALYFEQYV. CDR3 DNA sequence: TGTGCCCTGTATTTCGAGCAGTACGTC.

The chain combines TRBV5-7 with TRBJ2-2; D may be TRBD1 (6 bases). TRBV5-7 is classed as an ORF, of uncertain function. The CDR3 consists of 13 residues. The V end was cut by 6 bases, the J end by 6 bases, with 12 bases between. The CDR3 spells CASKDRQAGELFF. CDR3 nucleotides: TGTGCCAGCAAGGACAGACAGGCCGGGGAGCTGTTTTTT.

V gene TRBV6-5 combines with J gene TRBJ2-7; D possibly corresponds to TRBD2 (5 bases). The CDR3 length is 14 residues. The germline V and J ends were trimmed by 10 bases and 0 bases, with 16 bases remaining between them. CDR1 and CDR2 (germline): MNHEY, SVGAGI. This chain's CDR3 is CATFWTGSSYEQYF. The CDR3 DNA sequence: TGTGCCACCTTTTGGACGGGGAGCTCCTACGAGCAGTACTTC.

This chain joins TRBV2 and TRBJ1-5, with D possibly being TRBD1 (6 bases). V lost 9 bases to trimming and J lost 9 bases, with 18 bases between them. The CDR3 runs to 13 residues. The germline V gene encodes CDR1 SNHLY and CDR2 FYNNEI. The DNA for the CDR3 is TGTGCCAGTAGCACAGGGAATATGACGCCCCAGCATTTT. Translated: CASSTGNMTPQHF.

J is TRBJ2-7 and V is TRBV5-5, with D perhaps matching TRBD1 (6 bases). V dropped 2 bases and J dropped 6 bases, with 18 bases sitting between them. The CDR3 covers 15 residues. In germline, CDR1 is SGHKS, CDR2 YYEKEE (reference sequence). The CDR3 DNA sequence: TGTGCCAGCAGCTTAGGCCATGCGACAGGTGCCGAGCAGTACTTC. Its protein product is CASSLGHATGAEQYF.

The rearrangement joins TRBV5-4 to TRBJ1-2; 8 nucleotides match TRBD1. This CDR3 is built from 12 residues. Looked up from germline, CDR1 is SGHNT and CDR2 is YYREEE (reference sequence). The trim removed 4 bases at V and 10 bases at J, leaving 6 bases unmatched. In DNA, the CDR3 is TGTGCCAGCAGCCAGGGGGCGGCCGACTACACCTTC. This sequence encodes CASSQGAADYTF.

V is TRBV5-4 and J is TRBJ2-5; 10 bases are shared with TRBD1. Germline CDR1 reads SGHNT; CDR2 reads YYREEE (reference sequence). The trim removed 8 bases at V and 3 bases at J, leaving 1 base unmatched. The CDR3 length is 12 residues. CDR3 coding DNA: TGTGCCAGTGGGACAGGGGAAGAGACCCAGTACTTC. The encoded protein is CASGTGEETQYF.

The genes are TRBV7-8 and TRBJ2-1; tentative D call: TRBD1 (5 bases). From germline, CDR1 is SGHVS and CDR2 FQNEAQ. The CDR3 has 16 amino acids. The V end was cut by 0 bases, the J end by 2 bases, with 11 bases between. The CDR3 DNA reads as TGTGCCAGCAGCTTAGCCCAGGGTAACCCCTACAATGAGCAGTTCTTC. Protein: CASSLAQGNPYNEQFF.

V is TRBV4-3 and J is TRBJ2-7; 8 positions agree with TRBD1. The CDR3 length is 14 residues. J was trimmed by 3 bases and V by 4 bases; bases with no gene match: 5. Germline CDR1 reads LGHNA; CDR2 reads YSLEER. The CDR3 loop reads CASSRSGQGYEQYF. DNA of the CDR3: TGCGCCAGCAGCCGATCCGGACAGGGCTACGAGCAGTACTTC.

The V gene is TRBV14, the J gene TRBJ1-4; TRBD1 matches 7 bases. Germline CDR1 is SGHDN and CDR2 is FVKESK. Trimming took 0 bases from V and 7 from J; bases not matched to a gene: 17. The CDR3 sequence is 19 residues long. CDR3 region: CASSQDGATYGTAGEKLFF. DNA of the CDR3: TGTGCCAGCAGCCAAGACGGGGCTACCTACGGGACAGCTGGTGAAAAACTGTTTTTT.

CDR3 amino acids: CASSGDRTGGGYTF. The CDR3 DNA reads TGTGCCAGCAGCGGAGATAGGACAGGGGGCGGCTACACCTTC. The chain combines TRBV3-1 (or the pseudogene TRBV3-2) with TRBJ1-2; 11 bases map to TRBD1. Germline loops: CDR1 LGHDT, CDR2 YNNKEL (reference sequence). The CDR3 loop spans 14 amino acids. The trim removed 5 bases at V and 8 bases at J, leaving 7 bases unmatched.

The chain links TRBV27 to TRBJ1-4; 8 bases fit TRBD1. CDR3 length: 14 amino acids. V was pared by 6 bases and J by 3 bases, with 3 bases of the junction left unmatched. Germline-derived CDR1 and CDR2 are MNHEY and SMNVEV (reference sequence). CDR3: CASSPGQANEKLFF. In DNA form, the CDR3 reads TGTGCCAGCAGCCCGGGACAGGCTAATGAAAAACTGTTTTTT.

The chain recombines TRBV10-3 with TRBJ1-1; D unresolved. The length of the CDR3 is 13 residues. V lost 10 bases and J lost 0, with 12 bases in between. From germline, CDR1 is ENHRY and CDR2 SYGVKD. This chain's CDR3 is CATRTEVNTEAFF. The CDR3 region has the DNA TGTGCCACCCGGACTGAAGTGAACACTGAAGCTTTCTTT.

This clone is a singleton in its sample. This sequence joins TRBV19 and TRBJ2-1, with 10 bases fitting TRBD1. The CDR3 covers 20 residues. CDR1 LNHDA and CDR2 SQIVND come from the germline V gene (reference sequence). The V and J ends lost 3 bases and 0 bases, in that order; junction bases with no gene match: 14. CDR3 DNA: TGTGCCAGTAGTATTTTGGACAGGGGGGGACCATGGACCTCCTACAATGAGCAGTTCTTC. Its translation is CASSILDRGGPWTSYNEQFF.